The 27 T cell receptor beta chains below all came from one sample that was sequenced in a study of blood T cells in healthy people across ages. For the second PCR, which ran for about 7 to 11 cycles, a sample-barcoded 5' primer and a J-beta primer mix were used. One entry per CDR3 protein, called by TCRdb with MiXCR from the 5' RACE reads. The sample records just under 900,000 distinct CDR3 sequences, around 28% being singletons. The material sequenced was blood. Every receptor here comes from an elderly woman in good health.

This clonotype has a handful of counts. A much larger clone sits a single nucleotide away, making a read error possible. This chain links TRBV4-3 with TRBJ1-5; D remains unclear. The CDR3 loop spans 13 amino acids. Germline V gene sequence: CDR1 LGHNA, CDR2 YSLEER. CDR3 in amino acids: CASSQEIGQPRHF. Written as DNA, the CDR3 is TGCGCCAGCAGCCAAGAAATTGGTCAGCCCCGGCATTTT.

Points on this clonotype: At one end the junction does not follow the germline gene, possibly because of a read error. The chain joins TRBV27 to TRBJ1-4, with a possible D match to TRBD1 (6 bases). CDR3 length: 16 residues. Germline V lookup: CDR1 MNHEY, CDR2 SMNVEV (reference sequence). The CDR3 nucleotides read TGTGCCGGCAGTTTACGTGGGGGGCAGGGTGGTGAAAAACTGTTTTTT. Protein sequence: CAGSLRGGQGGEKLFF.

Comment on this clonotype: A much larger clone is a single base away; this may be a read error. The V and J genes are TRBV12-3 or TRBV12-4 and TRBJ1-1, with D perhaps matching TRBD1 (5 bases). V lost 6 bases, J lost 5 bases, and 16 bases lay in between. The CDR3 has 14 residues. The DNA of the CDR3 is TGTGCCAGCAGCTTCCGTGGGGGGTCGACTGAAGCTTTCTTT. It is translated as CASSFRGGSTEAFF.

Remarks on this clonotype: A single base separates this from a much larger clone, so it may be a read error. The V call is TRBV20-1, the J call TRBJ2-5, with D unclear. V was cut by 5 bases and J by 4 bases, with 17 bases left in between. The CDR3 consists of 14 residues. From germline, CDR1 is DFQATT and CDR2 SNEGSKA (reference sequence). In nucleotides, the CDR3 is TGCAGTGCTGGACCGAGTAGGTATCCAGAGACCCAGTACTTC. Residues: CSAGPSRYPETQYF.

This clonotype occurred many times. The chain has TRBV14 and TRBJ1-2, with 7 bases aligning to TRBD1. Germline V CDR1 and CDR2: SGHDN, FVKESK. The V and J ends lost 1 base and 8 bases, in that order; junction bases with no gene match: 4. CDR3 length: 13 amino acids. The CDR3 region is CASSQVDRDGYTF. CDR3 in DNA: TGTGCCAGCAGCCAAGTCGACAGGGACGGCTACACCTTC.

This clonotype has a count of ten or more. The rearrangement joins TRBV7-2 to TRBJ2-3; TRBD1 matches 10 bases. CDR1 is SGHTA, CDR2 FQGNSA, per germline. The CDR3 is 16 residues long. V lost 5 bases, J lost 2 bases, and 7 bases stayed unmatched. CDR3: CASSTRQGAVTDTQYF. Written as DNA, the CDR3 is TGTGCCAGCAGCACAAGACAGGGGGCGGTCACAGATACGCAGTATTTT.

Concerning this clonotype: Its ends do not fully match the called genes, so a read error is possible. The chain recombines TRBV5-1 with TRBJ1-4; possible D gene TRBD1, 5 bases. The CDR3 spans 16 residues. Germline V gene lookup returns CDR1 SGHRS and CDR2 YFSETQ. CDR3 DNA: TGCGCCAGCAGCTTGGCCAGGGCAGGGTCTAATGAAGAACTGTTTTTT. It is translated as CASSLARAGSNEELFF.

In its sample, this clonotype was seen many times. The gene calls are TRBV3-1 and TRBJ2-5, with 7 bases identical to TRBD1. Per the germline V gene, CDR1 is LGHDT and CDR2 is YNNKEL (reference sequence). J gave up 6 bases and V 1 base, and 14 bases lay outside the gene matches. This CDR3 contains 17 residues. The CDR3 region has the DNA TGTGCCAGCAGCCAAGGCCATGGGACAGAGGGTCGAAAGACCCAGTACTTC. Translation: CASSQGHGTEGRKTQYF.

V and J are TRBV7-2 and TRBJ1-2; TRBD1 matches 9 bases. The V segment lost 5 bases and the J segment 4 bases; nucleotides outside the gene matches: 5. Germline V gives CDR1 SGHTA, CDR2 FQGNSA. CDR3 size: 14 residues. The CDR3 nucleotides are TGTGCCAGCAGCCGGACAGGGGATCGCTATGGCTACACCTTC. Translated: CASSRTGDRYGYTF.

There are a few counts of this clonotype. The chain combines TRBV7-2 with TRBJ1-2; no clear D. The CDR3 covers 15 residues. The V end was cut by 4 bases, the J end by 4 bases, with 16 bases between. Looked up from germline, CDR1 is SGHTA and CDR2 is FQGNSA. The chain's CDR3 is CASSSGSGVSYGYTF. The CDR3 DNA sequence: TGTGCCAGCAGCTCAGGCAGCGGGGTTAGCTATGGCTACACCTTC. Drawing the rest from reference TRBV7-2 and TRBJ1-2, the complete variable domain is GAGVSQSPSNKVTEKGKDVELRCDPISGHTALYWYRQSLGQGLEFLIYFQGNSAPDKSGLPSDRFSAERTGGSVSTLTIQRTQQEDSAVYLCASSSGSGVSYGYTFGSGTRLTVV.

The table lists this clonotype with many counts. One junction end does not reproduce the germline sequence, and a read error may be involved. The J gene is TRBJ2-7, the V gene TRBV5-1; 10 bases are a match to TRBD2. Germline CDR1 reads SGHRS; CDR2 reads YFSETQ. The CDR3 is 14 amino acids. This chain's CDR3 is CASSSSGGYYEQYF. Here the CDR3 DNA reads TGTGCCAGCAGCTCTAGCGGGGGCTACTACGAGCAGTACTTC.

Of note for this clonotype: One end of the junction is discordant with germline, which a read error may explain. V and J are TRBV7-9 and TRBJ1-2, with TRBD1 as a possible D gene (5 bases). Per the germline V gene, CDR1 is SEHNR and CDR2 is FQNEAQ (reference sequence). This CDR3 spans 15 amino acids. The DNA for the CDR3 is TGTACCAGCAGCTCCAGCGGAGGCAGGGCGTATGGCTACACCTTC. Translated, it gives CTSSSSGGRAYGYTF.

This clonotype was seen repeatedly, ten times or more. This chain joins TRBV4-2 and TRBJ2-1, with unresolved D. The length of the CDR3 is 14 residues. With 1 base removed from V and 5 bases from J, the gap between germline ends came to 9 bases. From germline, CDR1 is LGHNA and CDR2 YNFKEQ. DNA of the CDR3: TGTGCCAGCAGCCAAGTCGGGCGTAACAATGAGCAGTTCTTC. Translation: CASSQVGRNNEQFF.

This clonotype was observed many times. This chain links TRBV11-2 with TRBJ1-5, with D uncertain. Germline V gene sequence: CDR1 SGHAT, CDR2 FQNNGV. Trimming pared 4 bases from V and 1 base from J, leaving 11 bases between. This CDR3 contains 15 residues. CDR3 in amino acids: CASSSGGLSNQPQHF. The CDR3 nucleotides are TGTGCCAGCAGCTCCGGAGGTTTGAGCAATCAGCCCCAGCATTTT.

With respect to this clonotype: A much larger clone lies a single base off, so this may be a read error. The chain joins TRBV7-2 to TRBJ2-3, with D possibly TRBD1 on 5 matching bases. This CDR3 contains 14 residues. Germline V gene sequence: CDR1 SGHTA, CDR2 FQGNSA. For the CDR3, the DNA is TGTGCCGGCAGCATTTGGACCAGGGCAGATACGCAGTATTTT. It translates to CAGSIWTRADTQYF.

This clonotype was detected ten times or more. The V call is TRBV5-1, the J call TRBJ2-1; D gene uncertain. The CDR3 extends over 15 amino acids. In germline, CDR1 is SGHRS, CDR2 YFSETQ. Trimming removed 1 base from V and 1 base from J, with 9 bases in between. The CDR3 nucleotides read TGCGCCAGCAGCTTGCCCAGAACGTCCTACAATGAGCAGTTCTTC. This sequence encodes CASSLPRTSYNEQFF.

The gene calls are TRBV28 and TRBJ1-4; D gene unclear. Germline values: CDR1 MDHEN, CDR2 SYDVKM. Trimming cost V 6 bases and J 14 bases, with 19 bases left between them. The length of the CDR3 is 13 residues. Here the CDR3 reads CASRPAVASLLFF. In nucleotides, the CDR3 is TGTGCCAGCAGGCCAGCGGTAGCCAGCCTCCTGTTTTTT. Full variable domain (remainder filled in from reference TRBV28 and TRBJ1-4): DVKVTQSSRYLVKRTGEKVFLECVQDMDHENMFWYRQDPGLGLRLIYFSYDVKMKEKGDIPEGYSVSREKKERFSLILESASTNQTSMYLCASRPAVASLLFFGSGTQLSVL.

The table lists this clonotype with many counts. This CDR3 reads CASSDPVGGIYGYTF. DNA for the CDR3: TGTGCCAGCAGTGACCCGGTCGGGGGAATATATGGCTACACCTTC. The chain employs TRBV25-1 and TRBJ1-2; maybe TRBD1 (5 bases). CDR1 is MGHDK, CDR2 SYGVNS, per germline. Deletions cut 3 bases from V and 5 bases from J, with 16 bases between. The CDR3 totals 15 residues.

This clonotype has more than one count but fewer than ten. J is TRBJ2-3 and V is TRBV2; perhaps TRBD1 as D (5 bases). V dropped 3 bases and J dropped 2 bases, with 12 bases sitting between them. Germline V gives CDR1 SNHLY, CDR2 FYNNEI. The CDR3 loop spans 15 amino acids. CDR3 in DNA: TGTGCCAGCAGTGAGGGTGGGGCGACCACAGATACGCAGTATTTT. Amino acid sequence: CASSEGGATTDTQYF.

Ten or more counts support this clonotype. The V call is TRBV20-1, the J call TRBJ2-7; 7 bases line up with TRBD1. The V gene's germline CDR1 is DFQATT and CDR2 SNEGSKA (reference sequence). This CDR3 contains 14 residues. J was trimmed by 3 bases and V by 6 bases; bases with no gene match: 11. The CDR3 protein is CSAKRGTALYEQYF. The CDR3 DNA sequence: TGCAGTGCCAAGAGGGGGACAGCACTCTACGAGCAGTACTTC.

This clonotype was recorded only once. Possible read error: a much larger clone is one base away. The chain employs TRBV6-1 and TRBJ2-7, with D uncertain. The CDR3 is 15 amino acids. The germline V and J ends were trimmed by 7 bases and 5 bases, with 21 bases remaining between them. Germline V lookup: CDR1 MNHNS, CDR2 SASEGT. CDR3 amino acids: CASIDPRLLFHEQYF. As DNA, the CDR3 is TGTGCCAGCATCGATCCGAGACTTCTGTTCCACGAGCAGTACTTC.

This clonotype was counted many times. This chain joins TRBV19 and TRBJ2-5; D is perhaps TRBD1 (6 bases). V lost 5 bases to trimming and J lost 9 bases, with 16 bases between them. In germline, CDR1 is LNHDA, CDR2 SQIVND (reference sequence). This CDR3 spans 13 amino acids. The CDR3 DNA sequence: TGTGCCAGTAGTCGACAGGCTCCTACGGCCCAGTACTTC. This codes for CASSRQAPTAQYF.

Note on this clonotype: This may be a read error, as it is one base from a much larger clone. The chain employs TRBV12-3 or TRBV12-4 and TRBJ2-3; 7 bases align to TRBD2. The CDR3 contains 16 residues. The junction had 10 bases not matched to a gene; V was cut back by 3 bases and J by 4 bases. In DNA form, the CDR3 reads TGTGCCAGCAGTTTGTGGGGGGGAGCTAGCGCAGATACGCAGTATTTT. This encodes CASSLWGGASADTQYF.

This clonotype was observed many times. This chain connects TRBV6-5 to TRBJ2-3, with D unresolved. V gave up 2 bases and J gave up 2 bases, with 8 bases separating them. CDR1 and CDR2 from the germline V gene are MNHEY and SVGAGI. This CDR3 contains 14 residues. The CDR3 region is CASSYTPLTDTQYF. DNA for the CDR3: TGTGCCAGCAGTTACACCCCGCTCACAGATACGCAGTATTTT.

Note on this clonotype: This could be a read error, since a much larger clone is one nucleotide away. The rearrangement uses TRBV7-2 and TRBJ1-4; TRBD1 agrees at 10 bases. J lost 6 bases, V lost 6 bases, and 4 bases had no gene match. The CDR3 is 14 residues long. CDR1 and CDR2 from the germline V gene are SGHTA and FQGNSA. The CDR3 DNA follows: TGTGCCAGCAGAGCCGGGACAGGGGATGAAAAACTGTTTTTT. Protein: CASRAGTGDEKLFF.

This clonotype occurred a few times. The chain links TRBV2 to TRBJ1-1, with D unclear. Germline V lookup: CDR1 SNHLY, CDR2 FYNNEI. The CDR3 sequence is 14 residues long. V dropped 3 bases and J dropped 0 bases, with 8 bases sitting between them. CDR3 protein: CASSDRRLNTEAFF. DNA for the CDR3: TGTGCCAGCAGTGACCGAAGGTTGAACACTGAAGCTTTCTTT.

A word on this clonotype: A read error may produce the germline difference seen at one junction end. This chain joins TRBV2 and TRBJ1-4; D not resolved. This CDR3 comprises 13 residues. CDR1 is SNHLY and CDR2 is FYNNEI in the germline V gene. The CDR3 is CTSKTATNEKLFF. The CDR3, as DNA: TGTACCAGCAAAACCGCAACTAATGAAAAACTGTTTTTT.